What follows describes a single TCR beta chain. As yet, its antigen is unknown. This sample also contains other DNA sequences that code for the same CDR3. J was trimmed by 7 bases and V by 9 bases; bases with no gene match: 25. This CDR3 region has 19 residues. Germline V CDR1 and CDR2: MDHEN, SYDVKM. The sample belongs to a study of CD8+ T cells in alopecia areata. Points from the study as a whole: Affected lesional scalp, above all in alopecia totalis/universalis, was more clonal than normal scalp.

The authors extracted RNA and reverse transcribed it into cDNA as the sequencing template. Assay: immunoSEQ multiplex PCR; the TCRdb copy retains only in-frame clones and omits some. The sample has more than 9,000 clones, 57% seen once. Alopecia areata patients had lesional scalp punch biopsies and peripheral blood taken from them. What was sequenced was skin. The receptor was isolated from a human donor with alopecia areata. The chain uses TRBV28 and TRBJ2-5; 11 positions match TRBD2. Here the CDR3 DNA reads TGTGCCAGTAGTGGGAGTTCGGAACTAGCGGGAGCCCACGTCGGGACCCAGTACTTC. Its translation: CASSGSSELAGAHVGTQYF.